The 27 T cell receptor beta chains in this list originate from one sample, sequenced in a study of blood T cells in healthy people across ages. It was with a sample-barcoded 5' primer and a J-beta primer mix that a second PCR of about 7 to 12 cycles was run. TCRdb recomputed calls from the 5' RACE reads with MiXCR, one row per CDR3 protein. The data hold more than 900,000 distinct CDR3 sequences, with less than 25% observed a single time. The data also belong to a second study, concerning T cells of mothers and their children.

Sequences were obtained from blood. These receptors originate from a girl aged 2 to 10 in good health.

In this sample, this clonotype turned up a few times. In nucleotides, the CDR3 is TGCGCCAGCAGCCTGACTTCCAATGCCGGGGAGCTGTTTTTT. Translating it yields CASSLTSNAGELFF. This sequence joins TRBV4-1 and TRBJ2-2; D is undetermined. V was trimmed by 4 bases and J by 6 bases, leaving 12 bases between them. Germline CDR1 is MGHRA and CDR2 is YSYEKL. There are 14 residues in the CDR3.

This chain joins TRBV4-1 and TRBJ1-4; D remains ambiguous. V lost 0 bases and J lost 7, with 12 bases in between. Germline V gene lookup returns CDR1 MGHRA and CDR2 YSYEKL. This CDR3 is built from 15 residues. CDR3: CASSQDPLETEKLFF. In DNA, the CDR3 is TGCGCCAGCAGCCAAGATCCGCTAGAAACTGAAAAACTGTTTTTT.

This clonotype was picked up a small number of times. The chain is built from TRBV2 and TRBJ2-7; 8 bases agree with TRBD2. The junction had 9 bases not matched to a gene; V was cut back by 4 bases and J by 1 base. Germline V gives CDR1 SNHLY, CDR2 FYNNEI. The CDR3 consists of 16 residues. CDR3: CASSGRTAGGSYEQYF. In DNA, the CDR3 is TGTGCCAGCAGTGGCCGCACCGCGGGAGGATCCTACGAGCAGTACTTC.

A few counts support this clonotype. This chain links TRBV9 with TRBJ2-5, with D perhaps TRBD1 (6 bases). TRBJ2-7 matches the DNA end more closely, so the J call is doubtful. The CDR3 length is 14 residues. The V gene's germline CDR1 is SGDLS and CDR2 YYNGEE. The CDR3 region has the DNA TGTGCCAGCAGCGTAGATACAGGGATGGGCGAGCAGTACTTC. Translating gives CASSVDTGMGEQYF.

This chain uses TRBV3-1 with TRBJ2-5, with a tentative D call TRBD2 (5 bases). The DNA end is a closer match to TRBJ2-1, so the J assignment may be wrong. Germline V gives CDR1 LGHDT, CDR2 YNNKEL (reference sequence). The CDR3 extends over 16 amino acids. CDR3 loop: CASSLSGGLSYNEQFF. CDR3 nucleotides: TGTGCCAGCAGTTTGAGCGGCGGCTTATCCTACAATGAGCAGTTCTTC.

V usage is TRBV13 and J usage is TRBJ1-1; D is ambiguous. Germline V gene sequence: CDR1 PRHDT, CDR2 FYEKMQ (reference sequence). Trimming shortened V by 5 bases and J by 12 bases, and 16 bases separated the two germline ends. This CDR3 is 12 amino acids long. CDR3 coding DNA: TGTGCCAGCAGCGTCAGAGTAAGGGCCCCTTTCTTT. Residues: CASSVRVRAPFF.

This chain links TRBV28 with TRBJ1-4, with a tentative D call TRBD1 (6 bases). Trimming shortened V by 2 bases and J by 6 bases, and 19 bases separated the two germline ends. Germline loops: CDR1 MDHEN, CDR2 SYDVKM. CDR3 length: 17 amino acids. This CDR3 reads CASSLEGEPWGDEKLFF. The CDR3 region has the DNA TGTGCCAGCAGTTTAGAGGGGGAGCCGTGGGGGGATGAAAAACTGTTTTTT.

This clonotype was counted between two and nine times. This chain uses TRBV7-2 with TRBJ2-5, with TRBD2 matching 9 bases. The CDR3 contains 15 residues. With V trimmed by 5 bases and J by 3 bases, 7 bases remained unmatched. The germline gives CDR1 SGHTA, CDR2 FQGNSA. The CDR3 region has the DNA TGTGCCAGCAGCGCACTAGCGGGCACCGAAGAGACCCAGTACTTC. Translated, it gives CASSALAGTEETQYF.

This clonotype has at least ten counts. The chain combines TRBV7-9 with TRBJ2-1; 10 nucleotides match TRBD2. The germline CDR1 and CDR2 sequences are SEHNR and FQNEAQ (reference sequence). Trimming took 4 bases from V and 4 from J; bases not matched to a gene: 1. The CDR3 sequence is 14 residues long. The CDR3 loop reads CASSSSGGYNEQFF. CDR3 in DNA: TGTGCCAGCAGCTCTAGCGGGGGTTACAATGAGCAGTTCTTC.

This chain connects TRBV11-3 to TRBJ2-1; D unresolved. The DNA end favors TRBJ2-7, so the J call may be wrong. The CDR3 has 14 amino acids. From germline, CDR1 is SGHNT and CDR2 YENEEA. Here the CDR3 reads CASSYLLSIGEQYF. The CDR3 nucleotides read TGTGCCAGCAGCTACCTCTTATCGATCGGCGAGCAGTACTTC.

This clonotype was found many times. The rearrangement uses TRBV7-8 and TRBJ1-2; 7 bases fit TRBD1. The germline V gene encodes CDR1 SGHVS and CDR2 FQNEAQ. This CDR3 has 14 amino acids. Trimming at V came to 7 bases and at J to 4 bases, leaving 9 bases not matched to a gene. In DNA form, the CDR3 reads TGTGCCAGCACCTACGGGGACAGACCCTATGGCTACACCTTC. Its protein is CASTYGDRPYGYTF.

The chain links TRBV9 to TRBJ2-3, with D maybe TRBD2 (6 bases). The CDR3 spans 14 residues. Trimming removed 3 bases at V and 3 bases at J, with 11 bases between. Germline lookup yields CDR1 SGDLS and CDR2 YYNGEE. CDR3 loop: CASSALSGTDTQYF. CDR3 coding DNA: TGTGCCAGCAGCGCTCTTAGCGGAACAGATACGCAGTATTTT.

This clonotype showed up just a few times. The rearrangement joins TRBV27 to TRBJ2-5, with TRBD2 identical over 9 bases. Judging by the DNA end, TRBJ2-7 fits better; the J call may be wrong. Germline-derived CDR1 and CDR2 are MNHEY and SMNVEV (reference sequence). The CDR3 extends over 17 amino acids. The CDR3 reads CASSFGPPLSGSHEQYF. In DNA form, the CDR3 reads TGTGCCAGCAGTTTTGGTCCCCCACTTAGCGGGAGCCACGAGCAGTACTTC.

The chain has TRBV20-1 and TRBJ2-3; D is uncertain. Germline CDR1 and CDR2: DFQATT and SNEGSKA (reference sequence). Trimming shortened V by 6 bases and J by 1 base, and 17 bases separated the two germline ends. The CDR3 length is 15 residues. In nucleotides, the CDR3 is TGCAGTGCGTCGCAAACAGATAAACGCACAGATACGCAGTATTTT. This codes for CSASQTDKRTDTQYF.

This clonotype was detected only a few times. The chain recombines TRBV6-2 or TRBV6-3 with TRBJ2-2; D not certain. There are 17 residues in the CDR3. Deletions cut 2 bases from V and 6 bases from J, with 19 bases between. From germline, CDR1 is MNHEY and CDR2 SVGEGT. DNA for the CDR3: TGTGCCAGCAGTTACGGGTTAGCCAGAACACTCGCCGGGGAGCTGTTTTTT. It codes for CASSYGLARTLAGELFF.

V and J are TRBV3-1 and TRBJ2-1, with D hard to call. The V end was cut by 4 bases, the J end by 10 bases, with 17 bases between. Germline assignment: CDR1 LGHDT and CDR2 YNNKEL (reference sequence). The CDR3 covers 14 residues. CDR3 region: CASSPTYSSNEQFF. Written as DNA, the CDR3 is TGTGCCAGCAGCCCTACCTACTCTAGTAACGAGCAGTTCTTC.

This chain uses TRBV5-4 with TRBJ1-3, with TRBD1 matching over 7 bases. Trimming at V came to 4 bases and at J to 2 bases, leaving 9 bases not matched to a gene. Germline V lookup: CDR1 SGHNT, CDR2 YYREEE (reference sequence). This CDR3 is built from 16 residues. DNA of the CDR3: TGTGCCAGCAGCGTCCGGGACAGACTTACTGGAAACACCATATATTTT. It yields the protein CASSVRDRLTGNTIYF.

The V and J genes are TRBV7-8 and TRBJ1-2; D not certain. There are 16 residues in the CDR3. With 5 bases removed from V and 0 bases from J, the gap between germline ends came to 16 bases. Germline V gives CDR1 SGHVS, CDR2 FQNEAQ. The CDR3 nucleotides are TGTGCCAGCAGCCCTCATTACGCTTCTCCTAACTATGGCTACACCTTC. The encoded protein is CASSPHYASPNYGYTF.

This rearrangement joins TRBV7-9 to TRBJ2-7; 8 bases align to TRBD1. In germline, CDR1 is SEHNR, CDR2 FQNEAQ (reference sequence). J gave up 0 bases and V 10 bases, and 8 bases lay outside the gene matches. This CDR3 spans 14 amino acids. DNA of the CDR3: TGTGCCACCGGGACAGGTTTGAGCTCCTACGAGCAGTACTTC. This sequence encodes CATGTGLSSYEQYF.

The chain links TRBV15 to TRBJ1-5; D gene ambiguous. Germline assignment: CDR1 LNHNV and CDR2 YYDKDF (reference sequence). V lost 0 bases, J lost 5 bases, and 8 bases lay in between. CDR3 length: 14 residues. In DNA form, the CDR3 reads TGTGCCACCAGCAGAGACCTCGGCGATCAGCCCCAGCATTTT. Protein sequence: CATSRDLGDQPQHF.

A few counts support this clonotype. J is TRBJ2-7 and V is TRBV7-8, with no clear D. Germline V gene lookup returns CDR1 SGHVS and CDR2 FQNEAQ. The V and J ends lost 3 bases and 1 base respectively, with 7 bases between them. CDR3 size: 13 residues. This chain's CDR3 is CASSLLDSYEQYF. The CDR3 region has the DNA TGTGCCAGCAGCTTGCTAGATTCCTACGAGCAGTACTTC.

V usage is TRBV28 and J usage is TRBJ2-5, with 9 bases identical to TRBD2. The J call is in doubt because the DNA end fits TRBJ2-7 better. The CDR3 runs to 15 residues. Germline assignment: CDR1 MDHEN and CDR2 SYDVKM. This CDR3 reads CASSPSGDLIYEQYF. The CDR3 bases are TGTGCCAGCAGTCCTAGCGGGGACCTTATATACGAGCAGTACTTC.

Of note for this clonotype: A much larger clone differs by one base, so this may be a read error. The V call is TRBV7-3, the J call TRBJ2-5; the D call may be TRBD1 or TRBD2 (5 bases each). This CDR3 has 14 residues. V was pared by 5 bases and J by 11 bases, with 21 bases between. The germline V gene has CDR1 SGHTA and CDR2 FQGTGA. CDR3 nucleotide sequence: TGTGCCAGCAGCCCGGGACCCACGAGTGATGAGCAGTACTTC. Encoded protein: CASSPGPTSDEQYF. Filled out from reference TRBV7-3 and TRBJ2-5, the complete variable domain reads GAGVSQTPSNKVTEKGKYVELRCDPISGHTALYWYRQSLGQGPEFLIYFQGTGAADDSGLPNDRFFAVRPEGSVSTLKIQRTERGDSAVYLCASSPGPTSDEQYFGPGTRLLVL.

This clonotype was seen repeatedly, ten times or more. The chain combines TRBV20-1 with TRBJ2-1; 8 bases are shared with TRBD1. Germline-derived CDR1 and CDR2 are DFQATT and SNEGSKA (reference sequence). The V and J ends lost 3 bases and 9 bases, in that order; junction bases with no gene match: 10. The CDR3 loop spans 14 amino acids. CDR3 in DNA: TGCAGTGCTAGTCCGGACAGGGTTGTTGGTGAGCAGTTCTTC. It yields the protein CSASPDRVVGEQFF.

V and J are TRBV3-1 and TRBJ2-5; tentatively, D is TRBD1 (6 bases). The CDR3 runs to 14 residues. Germline V gene sequence: CDR1 LGHDT, CDR2 YNNKEL (reference sequence). The V gene lost 3 bases and the J gene lost 4 bases, with 12 bases spanning the gap. The CDR3 nucleotides are TGTGCCAGCAGCCACCAACAGGGCCGAGAGACCCAGTACTTC. It codes for CASSHQQGRETQYF.

This clonotype was found a few times. The rearrangement joins TRBV5-1 to TRBJ2-1; 14 bases are a match to TRBD2. Germline CDR1 reads SGHRS; CDR2 reads YFSETQ. V was pared by 10 bases and J by 6 bases, with 6 bases of the junction left unmatched. The CDR3 contains 14 residues. CDR3 coding DNA: TGCGCCTCCGGACTAGCGGGAGGCAGCAATGAGCAGTTCTTC. Its protein is CASGLAGGSNEQFF.

This clonotype has more than one count but fewer than ten. CDR3 loop: CASRRLIPRADYGYTF. The CDR3, as DNA: TGTGCCAGCAGACGTTTAATACCCAGGGCGGACTATGGCTACACCTTC. The chain links TRBV7-2 to TRBJ1-2, with a possible D match to TRBD1 (5 bases). The germline V gene has CDR1 SGHTA and CDR2 FQGNSA. Between the trimmed V and J ends, which lost 6 bases and 3 bases, there was a span of 20 bases. The CDR3 spans 16 residues.